This entry lists 20 T cell receptor beta chains sequenced from one sample in a study of cytomegalovirus exposure and HLA in healthy donors. PCR employed 60 Vbeta and 13 Jbeta primers. Some clones are missing from TCRdb's copy, which holds only in-frame ones; the method was immunoSEQ multiplex PCR. The data contain about 120,000 clones, about 76% of them singletons. Specimen: PBMCs. The receptor set was obtained from a woman aged 25 to 39 in good health and CMV-seronegative.

J is TRBJ2-7 and V is TRBV4-3; 7 bases map to TRBD2. J gave up 6 bases and V 0 bases, and 11 bases lay outside the gene matches. There are 16 residues in the CDR3. Germline values: CDR1 LGHNA, CDR2 YSLEER. CDR3 in amino acids: CASSQDSGGGRTEQYF. DNA for the CDR3: TGCGCCAGCAGCCAAGATTCTGGGGGAGGGCGCACCGAGCAGTACTTC.

The rearrangement links TRBV6-1 to TRBJ2-2; the D gene is possibly TRBD2 (5 bases). CDR3 size: 15 residues. The germline V and J ends were trimmed by 4 bases and 1 base, with 10 bases remaining between them. The germline V gene encodes CDR1 MNHNS and CDR2 SASEGT. The CDR3: CASSGGGVNTGELFF. The DNA for the CDR3 is TGTGCCAGCAGTGGAGGAGGAGTGAACACCGGGGAGCTGTTTTTT.

The rearrangement links TRBV7-2 to TRBJ2-2; 15 bases agree with TRBD2. CDR1 SGHTA and CDR2 FQGNSA come from the germline V gene. The CDR3 has 17 residues. V lost 5 bases to trimming and J lost 6 bases; unmatched junction nucleotides: 7. The CDR3 spells CASSPRTSGRAAGELFF. The CDR3 DNA is TGTGCCAGCAGCCCGAGGACTAGCGGGAGGGCCGCCGGGGAGCTGTTTTTT. The entire variable domain, with the rest obtained from reference TRBV7-2 and TRBJ2-2, is as follows: GAGVSQSPSNKVTEKGKDVELRCDPISGHTALYWYRQSLGQGLEFLIYFQGNSAPDKSGLPSDRFSAERTGGSVSTLTIQRTQQEDSAVYLCASSPRTSGRAAGELFFGEGSRLTVL.

The chain couples TRBV6-1 to TRBJ2-7; 10 nucleotides line up with TRBD2. CDR1 and CDR2 (germline): MNHNS, SASEGT. The CDR3 loop spans 15 amino acids. Germline trimming cut 1 base from V and 4 bases from J; bases unmatched to any gene: 4. CDR3: CASSEEASGSYEQYF. In nucleotides, the CDR3 is TGTGCCAGCAGTGAAGAGGCTAGCGGGAGTTACGAGCAGTACTTC.

The table lists this clone with a count of one. The CDR3 nucleotides read TGTGCCAGCAGCCGGTCGGGGGGCTCCTACGAGCAGTACTTC. Protein: CASSRSGGSYEQYF. The chain recombines TRBV4-2 with TRBJ2-7; 7 nucleotides agree with TRBD2. The V gene's germline CDR1 is LGHNA and CDR2 YNFKEQ. V lost 4 bases, J lost 0 bases, and 3 bases stayed unmatched. The CDR3 length is 14 residues.

This chain connects TRBV19 to TRBJ2-3; TRBD2 matches at 9 bases. Germline CDR1 and CDR2: LNHDA and SQIVND (reference sequence). Trimming removed 2 bases from V and 3 bases from J; junction bases left unmatched: 9. The CDR3 length is 17 residues. The CDR3: CASSIRASGEVTDTQYF. The CDR3 DNA follows: TGTGCCAGTAGTATAAGAGCTAGCGGGGAGGTGACAGATACGCAGTATTTT.

This rearrangement joins TRBV10-3 to TRBJ2-2; 9 bases are shared with TRBD1. Germline values: CDR1 ENHRY, CDR2 SYGVKD. V shed 6 bases, J shed 4 bases, and the junction held 9 bases outside the gene matches. CDR3 length: 16 residues. The CDR3 spells CAIRTGTGMGTGELFF. The DNA of the CDR3 is TGTGCCATCAGGACCGGGACAGGGATGGGCACCGGGGAGCTGTTTTTT.

This clone occurred once. The chain uses TRBV11-2 and TRBJ2-1; D is possibly TRBD1 (6 bases). CDR1 SGHAT and CDR2 FQNNGV come from the germline V gene. Trimming took off 1 base at V and 6 bases at J, with 13 bases between the two ends. This CDR3 is 15 amino acids long. CDR3 DNA: TGTGCCAGCAGCTTAGGGGGGCATGGGGCCAATGAGCAGTTCTTC. This codes for CASSLGGHGANEQFF. Based on the CDR3 plus reference TRBV11-2 and TRBJ2-1, the full variable domain is EAGVAQSPRYKIIEKRQSVAFWCNPISGHATLYWYQQILGQGPKLLIQFQNNGVVDDSQLPKDRFSAERLKGVDSTLKIQPAKLEDSAVYLCASSLGGHGANEQFFGPGTRLTVL.

The genes are TRBV4-1 and TRBJ2-2; TRBD2 matches at 7 bases. J lost 1 base, V lost 3 bases, and 8 bases had no gene match. Germline V gene data show CDR1 as MGHRA and CDR2 as YSYEKL. The CDR3 is 17 amino acids. This chain's CDR3 is CASSHLGEGVNTGELFF. CDR3 DNA sequence: TGCGCCAGCAGCCATCTCGGGGAGGGAGTGAACACCGGGGAGCTGTTTTTT.

The chain recombines TRBV6-1 with TRBJ2-3, with 9 bases that match TRBD2. Germline values: CDR1 MNHNS, CDR2 SASEGT. CDR3 length: 15 residues. V trimming: 1 base; J trimming: 4 bases; junction bases outside the gene matches: 3. CDR3 sequence: CASSEVAGEADTQYF. The CDR3, as DNA: TGTGCCAGCAGTGAAGTAGCGGGAGAGGCAGATACGCAGTATTTT.

The chain joins TRBV5-1 to TRBJ1-2, with TRBD1 matching over 10 bases. Germline V CDR1 and CDR2: SGHRS, YFSETQ. Trimming at V came to 4 bases and at J to 8 bases, leaving 5 bases not matched to a gene. The CDR3 covers 13 residues. The CDR3 loop reads CASSRQGANGYTF. CDR3 bases: TGCGCCAGCAGCAGACAGGGGGCTAACGGCTACACCTTC.

The CDR3 region is CASSGGTAGNQPQHF. The CDR3 DNA follows: TGTGCCAGCAGTGGCGGGACAGCCGGCAATCAGCCCCAGCATTTT. The chain uses TRBV2 and TRBJ1-5; 7 bases fit TRBD1. Germline trimming cut 4 bases from V and 2 bases from J; bases unmatched to any gene: 5. The CDR3 has 15 residues. Germline V CDR1 and CDR2: SNHLY, FYNNEI.

This clone was seen only a few times. The chain couples TRBV4-3 to TRBJ2-1; unclear D gene. V lost 1 base to trimming and J lost 7 bases, with 11 bases between them. CDR3 length: 14 residues. Per the germline V gene, CDR1 is LGHNA and CDR2 is YSLEER. CDR3 amino acids: CASSQAPGSNEQFF. The CDR3 DNA follows: TGCGCCAGCAGCCAAGCCCCAGGTTCGAATGAGCAGTTCTTC.

This clone is a singleton in its sample. The CDR3 here is CASSARAVGGYTF. The CDR3 nucleotides are TGTGCCAGTAGTGCCAGGGCGGTCGGTGGCTACACCTTC. The chain joins TRBV19 to TRBJ1-2, with a weak D call TRBD1 (5 bases). Germline values: CDR1 LNHDA, CDR2 SQIVND (reference sequence). V lost 5 bases and J lost 7, with 14 bases in between. The CDR3 extends over 13 amino acids. Full variable domain (outside the CDR3, taken from reference TRBV19 and TRBJ1-2): DGGITQSPKYLFRKEGQNVTLSCEQNLNHDAMYWYRQDPGQGLRLIYYSQIVNDFQKGDIAEGYSVSREKKESFPLTVTSAQKNPTAFYLCASSARAVGGYTFGSGTRLTVV.

The J gene is TRBJ2-5, the V gene TRBV5-1, with TRBD2 matching over 11 bases. CDR1 is SGHRS and CDR2 is YFSETQ in the germline V gene. This CDR3 has 15 residues. V shed 5 bases and J 2 bases; nucleotides not matched to a gene: 5. CDR3 amino acids: CASSQTSGVQETQYF. DNA of the CDR3: TGCGCCAGCAGTCAGACTAGCGGGGTACAAGAGACCCAGTACTTC.

The J gene is TRBJ2-3, the V gene TRBV27; a possible D gene is TRBD2 (6 bases). The CDR3 has 15 amino acids. Germline-derived CDR1 and CDR2 are MNHEY and SMNVEV (reference sequence). Trimming stripped 1 base from V and 4 bases from J, with 12 bases between. The CDR3 sequence: CASSLWAGTPDTQYF. The CDR3 DNA reads TGTGCCAGCAGTTTATGGGCGGGGACTCCAGATACGCAGTATTTT.

The chain couples TRBV28 to TRBJ2-7; 10 nucleotides agree with TRBD2. The ends lost 8 bases at V and 2 bases at J; junction bases unmatched: 3. This CDR3 has 13 amino acids. Germline CDR1 is MDHEN and CDR2 is SYDVKM. The CDR3 sequence is CASRGTSAYEQYF. DNA of the CDR3: TGTGCCAGCCGGGGGACTAGCGCCTACGAGCAGTACTTC.

The chain joins TRBV7-2 to TRBJ2-5, with D perhaps matching TRBD2 (5 bases). TRBJ2-7 matches the DNA end more closely, so the J call is doubtful. This CDR3 is 14 amino acids long. Germline CDR1 is SGHTA and CDR2 is FQGNSA. CDR3 protein: CASSLAGAGYEQYF. The CDR3 region has the DNA TGTGCCAGCAGCTTAGCGGGAGCCGGGTACGAGCAGTACTTC.

V is TRBV5-8 and J is TRBJ2-5; TRBD1 aligns across 9 bases. The J segment lost 5 bases and the V segment lost 1 base, leaving 9 bases of the junction unmatched. Looked up from germline, CDR1 is SGHTS and CDR2 is YDEGEE. CDR3 length: 16 residues. This CDR3 reads CASSLRLGQGRETQYF. The CDR3 DNA follows: TGTGCCAGCAGCTTGCGACTCGGACAGGGGCGGGAGACCCAGTACTTC. Full variable domain (rest looked up from reference TRBV5-8 and TRBJ2-5): EAGVTQSPTHLIKTRGQQATLRCSPISGHTSVYWYQQALGLGLQFLLWYDEGEERNRGNFPPRFSGRQFPNYSSELNVNALELEDSALYLCASSLRLGQGRETQYFGPGTRLLVL.

The chain is built from TRBV4-1 and TRBJ2-7, with D maybe TRBD2 (6 bases). Trimming took off 1 base at V and 1 base at J, with 11 bases between the two ends. CDR1 and CDR2 (germline): MGHRA, YSYEKL. The CDR3 consists of 15 residues. CDR3 nucleotides: TGCGCCAGCAGCCAAGGCTCTAGCGCTTCCTACGAGCAGTACTTC. Translating gives CASSQGSSASYEQYF.